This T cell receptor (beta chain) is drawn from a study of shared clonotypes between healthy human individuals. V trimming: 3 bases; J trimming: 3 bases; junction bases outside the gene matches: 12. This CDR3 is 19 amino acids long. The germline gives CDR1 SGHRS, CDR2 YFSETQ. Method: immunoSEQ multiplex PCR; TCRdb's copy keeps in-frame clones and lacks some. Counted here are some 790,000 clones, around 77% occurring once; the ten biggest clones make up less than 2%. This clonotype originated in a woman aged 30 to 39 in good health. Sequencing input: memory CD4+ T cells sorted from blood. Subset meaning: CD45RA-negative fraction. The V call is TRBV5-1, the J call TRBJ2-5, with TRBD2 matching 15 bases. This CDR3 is CASSWGWGLAGGGEETQYF. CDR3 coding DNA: TGCGCCAGCAGCTGGGGTTGGGGACTAGCGGGAGGAGGAGAAGAGACCCAGTACTTC. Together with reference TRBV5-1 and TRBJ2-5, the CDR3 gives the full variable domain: KAGVTQTPRYLIKTRGQQVTLSCSPISGHRSVSWYQQTPGQGLQFLFEYFSETQRNKGNFPGRFSGRQFSNSRSEMNVSTLELGDSALYLCASSWGWGLAGGGEETQYFGPGTRLLVL.